A single sample is the source of the 29 T cell receptor beta chains below, sequenced in a study of blood T cell repertoires in COVID-19. Sequenced by immunoSEQ multiplex PCR; TCRdb stores in-frame clones only, minus some. The sample carries fewer than 250,000 clones, 80% to 90% recorded once. Sequencing used peripheral blood. These receptors originate from a woman between 35 and 50 years old with active or convalescent COVID-19.

This clone appeared a few times. The V gene is TRBV24-1, the J gene TRBJ1-1, with D possibly TRBD1 on 5 matching bases. The CDR3 totals 13 residues. Between the trimmed V and J ends, which lost 8 bases and 4 bases, there was a span of 13 bases. CDR1 is KGHDR and CDR2 is SFDVKD in the germline V gene. In DNA form, the CDR3 reads TGTGCCACCATAGCGCGGGGCGGCACTGAAGCTTTCTTT. Encoded protein: CATIARGGTEAFF.

The rearrangement joins TRBV7-9 to TRBJ2-3, with TRBD1 matching over 7 bases. V was pared by 4 bases and J by 6 bases, with 10 bases of the junction left unmatched. Germline V gene data show CDR1 as SEHNR and CDR2 as FQNEAQ (reference sequence). The CDR3 is 15 residues long. CDR3: CASSSRLDRADTQYF. The CDR3 bases are TGTGCCAGCAGCTCGCGGCTCGACAGGGCGGATACGCAGTATTTT.

V is TRBV2 and J is TRBJ1-5; 7 bases match TRBD1. Unmatched junction bases numbered 9, after V lost 5 bases and J lost 2 bases. Germline V gene data show CDR1 as SNHLY and CDR2 as FYNNEI. The CDR3 sequence is 16 residues long. CDR3 amino acids: CASSRQGPGGNQPQHF. The CDR3, as DNA: TGTGCCAGCAGTCGACAGGGACCCGGCGGCAATCAGCCCCAGCATTTT.

The chain couples TRBV12-5 to TRBJ2-1; 11 nucleotides align to TRBD1. With 6 bases clipped from V and 3 bases from J, the junction kept 7 bases outside the gene matches. This CDR3 region has 16 residues. Germline V gives CDR1 LGHNT, CDR2 FRNRAP. Here the CDR3 reads CASGSAGTGGYNEQFF. The CDR3 DNA sequence: TGTGCTAGTGGCTCAGCCGGGACAGGGGGCTACAATGAGCAGTTCTTC. The entire variable domain, with the rest obtained from reference TRBV12-5 and TRBJ2-1, is as follows: DARVTQTPRHKVTEMGQEVTMRCQPILGHNTVFWYRQTMMQGLELLAYFRNRAPLDDSGMPKDRFSAEMPDATLATLKIQPSEPRDSAVYFCASGSAGTGGYNEQFFGPGTRLTVL.

This rearrangement joins TRBV12-5 to TRBJ2-7; weak D call: TRBD1 (5 bases). CDR1 LGHNT and CDR2 FRNRAP come from the germline V gene. V shed 3 bases and J shed 0 bases, with 6 bases lying between them. The CDR3 spans 13 residues. The CDR3 sequence is CASGFQGSYEQYF. CDR3 coding DNA: TGTGCTAGTGGTTTCCAGGGCTCCTACGAGCAGTACTTC.

V and J are TRBV30 and TRBJ2-3, with 10 positions matching TRBD1. This CDR3 is built from 17 residues. Germline V gives CDR1 GTSNPN, CDR2 SVGIG (reference sequence). The V and J ends lost 2 bases and 1 base, in that order; junction bases with no gene match: 9. The CDR3 DNA sequence: TGTGCCTGGAGTCTTGATCCGGGACAGGGGCGCACAGATACGCAGTATTTT. This encodes CAWSLDPGQGRTDTQYF.

V is TRBV28 and J is TRBJ2-3; 11 bases align to TRBD1. Per germline, CDR1 MDHEN and CDR2 SYDVKM. V lost 3 bases, J lost 2 bases, and 4 bases stayed unmatched. The CDR3 length is 16 residues. CDR3 residues: CASSLGGQGDTDTQYF. The CDR3 DNA reads as TGTGCCAGCAGTTTGGGGGGACAGGGGGACACAGATACGCAGTATTTT.

The rearrangement links TRBV10-1 to TRBJ1-1; 8 nucleotides line up with TRBD1. The V segment lost 3 bases and the J segment 2 bases; nucleotides outside the gene matches: 2. The CDR3 extends over 14 amino acids. Germline assignment: CDR1 WNHNN and CDR2 SYGVQD (reference sequence). Written as DNA, the CDR3 is TGCGCCAGCAGTGACCAGGGGGCTAACACTGAAGCTTTCTTT. This translates into CASSDQGANTEAFF.

The chain joins TRBV19 to TRBJ1-1; 8 positions agree with TRBD1. Germline V gives CDR1 LNHDA, CDR2 SQIVND (reference sequence). CDR3 length equals 14 residues. V was clipped by 5 bases and J by 1 base; unmatched bases: 3. For the CDR3, the DNA is TGTGCCAGTAGTCGACAGGGGCCGAACACTGAAGCTTTCTTT. It specifies CASSRQGPNTEAFF.

This chain connects TRBV19 to TRBJ1-2; possible D gene TRBD1, 6 bases. Germline CDR1 reads LNHDA; CDR2 reads SQIVND (reference sequence). CDR3 length equals 13 residues. V dropped 6 bases and J dropped 3 bases, with 11 bases sitting between them. The CDR3 loop is CASRRTEYYGYTF. The CDR3 bases are TGTGCCAGTAGAAGGACAGAGTACTATGGCTACACCTTC.

The genes are TRBV2 and TRBJ2-7, with TRBD2 identical over 8 bases. After removal of 8 bases from V and 9 bases from J, the junction contained 15 bases not matched to a gene. The CDR3 is made up of 14 amino acids. Germline V CDR1 and CDR2: SNHLY, FYNNEI. CDR3 amino acids: CASVPGREGKGQYF. The CDR3, as DNA: TGTGCCAGCGTTCCCGGGAGGGAGGGAAAGGGGCAGTACTTC.

The chain employs TRBV5-4 and TRBJ1-2, with TRBD1 matching over 7 bases. CDR3 length: 16 residues. The V and J ends lost 4 bases and 0 bases, in that order; junction bases with no gene match: 9. The germline CDR1 and CDR2 sequences are SGHNT and YYREEE (reference sequence). In DNA, the CDR3 is TGTGCCAGCAGCCCGGGACAGTCAATGGCTAACTATGGCTACACCTTC. This gives the protein CASSPGQSMANYGYTF.

The chain links TRBV13 to TRBJ1-3, with no clear D. The CDR3 runs 17 residues. V was shortened by 1 base and J by 0 bases, with 13 bases between the two germline ends. In germline, CDR1 is PRHDT, CDR2 FYEKMQ (reference sequence). The CDR3 DNA follows: TGTGCCAGCAGCTTAGATGGACTCCGGAGCTCTGGAAACACCATATATTTT. As protein: CASSLDGLRSSGNTIYF.

The J gene is TRBJ1-2, the V gene TRBV24-1; tentatively, D is TRBD1 (6 bases). V lost 4 bases and J lost 4, with 15 bases in between. Germline V gene lookup returns CDR1 KGHDR and CDR2 SFDVKD. This CDR3 has 15 residues. CDR3 residues: CATSDHRTATYGYTF. The DNA of the CDR3 is TGTGCCACCAGTGACCATAGGACAGCAACCTATGGCTACACCTTC.

This chain links TRBV11-3 with TRBJ2-5; TRBD2 matches at 8 bases. Trimming cost V 2 bases and J 5 bases; bases outside gene matches: 13. Germline loops: CDR1 SGHNT, CDR2 YENEEA. The CDR3 length is 17 residues. The CDR3 is CASSLRGSGDTGETQYF. The DNA for the CDR3 is TGTGCCAGCAGCTTACGCGGTAGCGGGGACACTGGTGAGACCCAGTACTTC.

The sample holds a few counts of this clone. This chain connects TRBV5-1 to TRBJ1-6, with 7 bases that match TRBD1. The CDR3 has 17 residues. CDR1 and CDR2 (germline): SGHRS, YFSETQ. The V gene end was trimmed by 3 bases and the J gene end by 7 bases; junction bases not matched to a gene: 13. The CDR3: CASSSYQRQGGNSPLHF. CDR3 coding DNA: TGCGCCAGCAGCTCCTATCAAAGACAGGGTGGAAATTCACCCCTCCACTTT.

This chain uses TRBV9 with TRBJ1-3; the D gene is possibly TRBD1 (5 bases). Germline V CDR1 and CDR2: SGDLS, YYNGEE. The CDR3 is made up of 15 amino acids. The ends were cut back, 4 bases at V and 0 bases at J, with 11 bases in the middle. The CDR3 sequence is CASSTGQISGNTIYF. For the CDR3, the DNA is TGTGCCAGCAGCACAGGACAAATCTCTGGAAACACCATATATTTT.

This clone was recorded once. J is TRBJ2-7 and V is TRBV9, with D uncertain. Germline CDR1 is SGDLS and CDR2 is YYNGEE. The V end was cut by 0 bases, the J end by 3 bases, with 10 bases between. The CDR3 runs 14 residues. This chain's CDR3 is CASSVGVTNYEQYF. The CDR3 DNA sequence: TGTGCCAGCAGCGTAGGAGTAACTAACTACGAGCAGTACTTC.

The chain joins TRBV5-1 to TRBJ2-1; 9 nucleotides match TRBD2. This CDR3 has 16 amino acids. With 0 bases clipped from V and 0 bases from J, the junction kept 1 base outside the gene matches. Germline assignment: CDR1 SGHRS and CDR2 YFSETQ. The CDR3 region is CASSLGGRASYNEQFF. CDR3 bases: TGCGCCAGCAGCTTGGGCGGGAGGGCCTCCTACAATGAGCAGTTCTTC.

The rearrangement links TRBV4-1 to TRBJ2-3; 10 bases fit TRBD2. This CDR3 spans 15 amino acids. V trimming: 3 bases; J trimming: 6 bases; junction bases outside the gene matches: 6. Germline CDR1 is MGHRA and CDR2 is YSYEKL. This CDR3 is CASSQYSGREDTQYF. The CDR3, as DNA: TGCGCCAGCAGCCAGTACAGCGGGAGGGAGGATACGCAGTATTTT.

The chain's CDR3 is CASSPDRGGGYTF. Here the CDR3 DNA reads TGTGCCAGCAGTCCGGACAGGGGTGGTGGCTACACCTTC. This chain connects TRBV28 to TRBJ1-2, with TRBD1 matching over 9 bases. The CDR3 covers 13 residues. Germline V gene data show CDR1 as MDHEN and CDR2 as SYDVKM. V trimming: 5 bases; J trimming: 7 bases; junction bases outside the gene matches: 5.

The chain joins TRBV7-9 to TRBJ2-1; no firm D call. The CDR3 is made up of 14 amino acids. Germline V lookup: CDR1 SEHNR, CDR2 FQNEAQ (reference sequence). Trimming pared 1 base from V and 2 bases from J, leaving 6 bases between. CDR3 amino acids: CASSLGNTYNEQFF. The CDR3 bases are TGTGCCAGCAGCTTAGGCAACACCTACAATGAGCAGTTCTTC.

This chain joins TRBV2 and TRBJ1-2, with unresolved D. The CDR3 sequence is 12 residues long. Germline CDR1 reads SNHLY; CDR2 reads FYNNEI. The ends were cut back, 3 bases at V and 1 base at J, with 3 bases in the middle. For the CDR3, the DNA is TGTGCCAGCAGTGATCTTAACTATGGCTACACCTTC. Encoded protein: CASSDLNYGYTF.

This chain connects TRBV11-2 to TRBJ2-7, with D unclear. Germline V gene sequence: CDR1 SGHAT, CDR2 FQNNGV. Trimming removed 6 bases at V and 6 bases at J, with 15 bases between. This CDR3 is built from 13 residues. This CDR3 is CASRPDLRPEQYF. The DNA of the CDR3 is TGTGCCAGCAGGCCCGACTTGCGTCCCGAGCAGTACTTC.

V gene TRBV5-1 combines with J gene TRBJ1-1, with TRBD1 matching 7 bases. The germline V gene has CDR1 SGHRS and CDR2 YFSETQ. V lost 4 bases to trimming and J lost 1 base; unmatched junction nucleotides: 10. This CDR3 has 16 amino acids. In nucleotides, the CDR3 is TGCGCCAGCAGCGAAGGATCGTCAGGGGGGAACACTGAAGCTTTCTTT. This codes for CASSEGSSGGNTEAFF.

V and J are TRBV6-5 and TRBJ2-1, with D maybe TRBD1 (6 bases). From germline, CDR1 is MNHEY and CDR2 SVGAGI. This CDR3 region has 14 residues. Trimming cost V 6 bases and J 3 bases, with 12 bases left between them. CDR3 sequence reads: CASRVGGRYNEQFF. The CDR3 DNA reads TGTGCCAGCAGGGTAGGGGGTCGCTACAATGAGCAGTTCTTC.

The chain employs TRBV19 and TRBJ2-5; no definite D call. This CDR3 has 14 residues. V was shortened by 3 bases and J by 4 bases, with 12 bases between the two germline ends. Germline V gene sequence: CDR1 LNHDA, CDR2 SQIVND (reference sequence). CDR3 sequence: CASSIGLDPETQYF. The CDR3 DNA is TGTGCCAGTAGTATTGGGCTCGACCCAGAGACCCAGTACTTC.

The J gene is TRBJ2-7, the V gene TRBV11-3, with D unclear. There are 13 residues in the CDR3. V was shortened by 1 base and J by 2 bases, with 6 bases between the two germline ends. Germline V gives CDR1 SGHNT, CDR2 YENEEA. The CDR3, as DNA: TGTGCCAGCAGCTTAGTTCGGGCCTACGAGCAGTACTTC. It is translated as CASSLVRAYEQYF.

In this sample, this clone turned up a few times. The rearrangement links TRBV6-1 to TRBJ1-3; D is perhaps TRBD1 (5 bases). Deletions cut 3 bases from V and 0 bases from J, with 9 bases between. The CDR3 covers 15 residues. CDR1 is MNHNS and CDR2 is SASEGT in the germline V gene. This CDR3 is CASSDRALSGNTIYF. The CDR3 bases are TGTGCCAGCAGTGACAGGGCCCTCTCTGGAAACACCATATATTTT.